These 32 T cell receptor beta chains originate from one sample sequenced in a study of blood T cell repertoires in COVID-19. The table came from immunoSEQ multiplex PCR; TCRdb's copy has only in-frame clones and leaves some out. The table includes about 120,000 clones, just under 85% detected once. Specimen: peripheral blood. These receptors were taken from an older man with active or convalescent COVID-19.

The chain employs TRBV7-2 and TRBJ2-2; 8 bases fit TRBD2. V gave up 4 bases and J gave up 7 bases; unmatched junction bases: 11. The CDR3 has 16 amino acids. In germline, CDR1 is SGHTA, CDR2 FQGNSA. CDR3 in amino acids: CASSSLTGGRSGELFF. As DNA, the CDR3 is TGTGCCAGCAGCTCCCTCACGGGAGGGCGCAGCGGGGAGCTGTTTTTT.

The DNA of the CDR3 is TGTGCCAGCAGGGACAGGGGAGTGACAGATACGCAGTATTTT. Translation: CASRDRGVTDTQYF. This chain links TRBV6-5 with TRBJ2-3; 9 nucleotides agree with TRBD1. V shed 6 bases and J 3 bases; nucleotides not matched to a gene: 4. CDR1 is MNHEY, CDR2 SVGAGI, per germline. This CDR3 comprises 14 residues.

The DNA for the CDR3 is TGTGCCAGCAGCCCCCGGGACAGAGGCACTGAAGCTTTCTTT. It codes for CASSPRDRGTEAFF. V and J are TRBV7-9 and TRBJ1-1; TRBD1 matches 7 bases. Germline V gives CDR1 SEHNR, CDR2 FQNEAQ (reference sequence). J was trimmed by 4 bases and V by 5 bases; bases with no gene match: 7. CDR3 size: 14 residues.

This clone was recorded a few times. The CDR3 protein is CASSFPPPWAPYQETQYF. The DNA of the CDR3 is TGTGCCAGCAGCTTCCCCCCCCCTTGGGCCCCGTACCAAGAGACCCAGTACTTC. The J gene is TRBJ2-5, the V gene TRBV11-2; D not resolved. This CDR3 spans 18 amino acids. The germline V gene has CDR1 SGHAT and CDR2 FQNNGV. With 3 bases removed from V and 0 bases from J, the gap between germline ends came to 20 bases.

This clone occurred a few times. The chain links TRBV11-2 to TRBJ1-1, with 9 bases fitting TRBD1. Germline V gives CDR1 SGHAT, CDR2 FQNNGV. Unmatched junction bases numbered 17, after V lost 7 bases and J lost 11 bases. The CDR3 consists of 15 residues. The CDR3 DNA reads TGTGCCAGCACCCCCGGACAGGGGCTCTTTCAGGGCGCTTTCTTT. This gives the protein CASTPGQGLFQGAFF.

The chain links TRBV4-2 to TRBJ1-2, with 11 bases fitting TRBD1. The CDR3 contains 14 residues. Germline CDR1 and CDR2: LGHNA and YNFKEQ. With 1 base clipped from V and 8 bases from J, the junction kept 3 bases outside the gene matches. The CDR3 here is CASSQVGTGGGYTF. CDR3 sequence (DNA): TGTGCCAGCAGCCAAGTCGGGACAGGGGGAGGCTACACCTTC.

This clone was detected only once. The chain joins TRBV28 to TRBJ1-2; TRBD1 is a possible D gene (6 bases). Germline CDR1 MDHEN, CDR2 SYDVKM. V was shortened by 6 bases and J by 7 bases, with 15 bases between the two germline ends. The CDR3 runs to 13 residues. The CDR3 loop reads CASRPQGRTGYTF. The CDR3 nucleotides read TGTGCCAGCAGGCCACAGGGAAGGACTGGCTACACCTTC.

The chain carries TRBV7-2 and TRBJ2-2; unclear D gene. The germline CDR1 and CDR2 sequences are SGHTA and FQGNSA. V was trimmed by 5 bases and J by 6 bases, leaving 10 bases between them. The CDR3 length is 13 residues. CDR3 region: CASSPFEAGELFF. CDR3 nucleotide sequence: TGTGCCAGCAGCCCGTTCGAGGCCGGGGAGCTGTTTTTT.

CDR3 residues: CASSLDGSYNSPLHF. The CDR3 nucleotides are TGTGCCAGCAGCTTAGACGGGTCCTATAATTCACCCCTCCACTTT. The chain is built from TRBV7-9 and TRBJ1-6; no clear D gene. The V and J ends lost 1 base and 1 base respectively, with 5 bases between them. Per germline, CDR1 SEHNR and CDR2 FQNEAQ (reference sequence). This CDR3 has 15 amino acids.

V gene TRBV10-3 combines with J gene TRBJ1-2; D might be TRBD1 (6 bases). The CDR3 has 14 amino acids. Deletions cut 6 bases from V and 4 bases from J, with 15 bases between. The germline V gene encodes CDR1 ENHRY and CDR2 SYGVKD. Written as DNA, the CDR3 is TGTGCCATCAGCCCTGACAGGACCTCCTATGGCTACACCTTC. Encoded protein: CAISPDRTSYGYTF.

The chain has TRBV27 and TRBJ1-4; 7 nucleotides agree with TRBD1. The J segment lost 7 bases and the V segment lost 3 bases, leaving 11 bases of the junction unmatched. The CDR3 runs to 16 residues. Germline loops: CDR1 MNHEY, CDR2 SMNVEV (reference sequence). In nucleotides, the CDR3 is TGTGCCAGCAGTTTTTCTCCGGGACAGCAGCTTGAAAAACTGTTTTTT. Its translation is CASSFSPGQQLEKLFF.

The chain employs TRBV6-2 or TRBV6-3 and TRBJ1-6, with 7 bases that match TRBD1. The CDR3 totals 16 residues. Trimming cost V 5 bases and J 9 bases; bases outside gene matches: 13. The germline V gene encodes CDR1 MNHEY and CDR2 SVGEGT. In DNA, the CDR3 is TGTGCCAGCAGTCACCACGACAGGGAGGTCGGTTCACCCCTCCACTTT. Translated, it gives CASSHHDREVGSPLHF.

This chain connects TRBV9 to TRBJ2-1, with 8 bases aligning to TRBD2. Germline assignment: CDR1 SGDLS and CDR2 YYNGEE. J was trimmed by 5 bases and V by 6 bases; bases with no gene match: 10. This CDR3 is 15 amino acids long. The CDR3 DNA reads TGTGCCAGCACCCTAGGCGGGGGGACCCACAATGAGCAGTTCTTC. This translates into CASTLGGGTHNEQFF.

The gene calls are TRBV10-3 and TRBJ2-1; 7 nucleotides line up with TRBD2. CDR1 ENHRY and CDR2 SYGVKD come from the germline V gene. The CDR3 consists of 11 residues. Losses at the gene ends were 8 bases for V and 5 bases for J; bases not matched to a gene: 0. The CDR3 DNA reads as TGTGCCATCGCGGGGGACAATGAGCAGTTCTTC. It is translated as CAIAGDNEQFF.

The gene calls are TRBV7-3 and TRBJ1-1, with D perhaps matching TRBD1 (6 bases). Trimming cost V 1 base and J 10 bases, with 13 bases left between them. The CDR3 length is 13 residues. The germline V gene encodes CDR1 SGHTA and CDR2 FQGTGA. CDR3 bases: TGTGCCAGCAGCTTAATCGGATGGGGGCGAGCTTTCTTT. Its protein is CASSLIGWGRAFF.

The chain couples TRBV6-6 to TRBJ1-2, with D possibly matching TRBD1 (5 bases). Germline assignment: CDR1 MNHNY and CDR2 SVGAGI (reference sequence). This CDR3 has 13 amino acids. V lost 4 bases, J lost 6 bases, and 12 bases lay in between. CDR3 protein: CASSSGRVDGYTF. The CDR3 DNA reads TGTGCCAGCAGTTCCGGCAGGGTAGATGGCTACACCTTC.

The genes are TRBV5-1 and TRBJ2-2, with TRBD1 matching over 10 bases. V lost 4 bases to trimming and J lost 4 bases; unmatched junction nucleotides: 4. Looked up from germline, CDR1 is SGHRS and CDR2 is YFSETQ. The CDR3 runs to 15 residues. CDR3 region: CASSLWTGGTGELFF. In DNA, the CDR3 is TGCGCCAGCAGCCTGTGGACAGGGGGCACCGGGGAGCTGTTTTTT.

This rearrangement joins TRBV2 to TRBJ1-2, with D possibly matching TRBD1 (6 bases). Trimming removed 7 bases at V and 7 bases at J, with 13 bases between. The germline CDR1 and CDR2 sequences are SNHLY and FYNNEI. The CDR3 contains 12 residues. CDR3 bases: TGTGCCAGCAAGGGGGGGGACGGTGGCTACACCTTC. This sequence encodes CASKGGDGGYTF.

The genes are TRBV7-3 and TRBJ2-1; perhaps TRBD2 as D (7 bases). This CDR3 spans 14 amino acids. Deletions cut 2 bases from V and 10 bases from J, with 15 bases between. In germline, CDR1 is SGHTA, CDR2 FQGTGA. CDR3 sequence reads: CASSLRGALGEQFF. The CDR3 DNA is TGTGCCAGCAGCTTACGGGGGGCCCTGGGGGAGCAGTTCTTC.

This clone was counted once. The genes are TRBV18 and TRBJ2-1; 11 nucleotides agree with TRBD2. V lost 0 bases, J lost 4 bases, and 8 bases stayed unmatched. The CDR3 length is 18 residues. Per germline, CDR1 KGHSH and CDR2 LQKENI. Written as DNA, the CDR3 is TGTGCCAGCTCACCACCGAGTAGCGGGAGGGCCCGGTACAATGAGCAGTTCTTC. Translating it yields CASSPPSSGRARYNEQFF.

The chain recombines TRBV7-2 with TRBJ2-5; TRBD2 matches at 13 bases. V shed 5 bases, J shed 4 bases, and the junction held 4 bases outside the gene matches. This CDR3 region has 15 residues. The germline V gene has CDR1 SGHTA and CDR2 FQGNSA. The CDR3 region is CASSTSGGASETQYF. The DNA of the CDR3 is TGTGCCAGCAGCACTAGCGGGGGGGCCTCAGAGACCCAGTACTTC. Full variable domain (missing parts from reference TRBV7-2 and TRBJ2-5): GAGVSQSPSNKVTEKGKDVELRCDPISGHTALYWYRQSLGQGLEFLIYFQGNSAPDKSGLPSDRFSAERTGGSVSTLTIQRTQQEDSAVYLCASSTSGGASETQYFGPGTRLLVL.

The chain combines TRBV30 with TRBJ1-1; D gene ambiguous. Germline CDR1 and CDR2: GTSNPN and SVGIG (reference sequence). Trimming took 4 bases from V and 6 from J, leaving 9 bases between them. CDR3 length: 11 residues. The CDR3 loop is CAWTKAAEAFF. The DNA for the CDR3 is TGTGCCTGGACCAAGGCGGCTGAAGCTTTCTTT. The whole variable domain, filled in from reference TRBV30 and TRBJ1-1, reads SQTIHQWPATLVQPVGSPLSLECTVEGTSNPNLYWYRQAAGRGLQLLFYSVGIGQISSEVPQNLSASRPQDRQFILSSKKLLLSDSGFYLCAWTKAAEAFFGQGTRLTVV.

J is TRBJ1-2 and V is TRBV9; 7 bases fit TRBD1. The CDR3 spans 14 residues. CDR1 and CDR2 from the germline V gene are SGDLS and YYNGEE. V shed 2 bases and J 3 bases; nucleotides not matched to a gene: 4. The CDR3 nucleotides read TGTGCCAGCAGCGTGACAGGGATTTACTATGGCTACACCTTC. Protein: CASSVTGIYYGYTF.

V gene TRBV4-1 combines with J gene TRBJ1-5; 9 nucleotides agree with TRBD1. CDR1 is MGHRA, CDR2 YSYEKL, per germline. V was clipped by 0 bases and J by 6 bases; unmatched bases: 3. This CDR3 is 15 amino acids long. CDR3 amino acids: CASSQEDRGTQPQHF. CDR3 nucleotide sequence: TGCGCCAGCAGCCAAGAGGACAGGGGCACTCAGCCCCAGCATTTT.

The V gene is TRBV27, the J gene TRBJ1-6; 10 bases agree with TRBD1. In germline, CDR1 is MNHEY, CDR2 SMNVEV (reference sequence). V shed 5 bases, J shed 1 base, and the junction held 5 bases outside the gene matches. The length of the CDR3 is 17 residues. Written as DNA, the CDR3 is TGTGCCAGCAGTCCGGGGACAGGGGTTTCCTATAATTCACCCCTCCACTTT. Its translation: CASSPGTGVSYNSPLHF.

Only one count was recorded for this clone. In DNA form, the CDR3 reads TGCGCCAGCAGCCAAGAAAGTATTACTAGCGGGGTATTCTACGAGCAGTACTTC. It codes for CASSQESITSGVFYEQYF. The chain recombines TRBV4-3 with TRBJ2-7, with 10 bases identical to TRBD2. The CDR3 covers 18 residues. V gave up 0 bases and J gave up 3 bases; unmatched junction bases: 11. Germline V CDR1 and CDR2: LGHNA, YSLEER.

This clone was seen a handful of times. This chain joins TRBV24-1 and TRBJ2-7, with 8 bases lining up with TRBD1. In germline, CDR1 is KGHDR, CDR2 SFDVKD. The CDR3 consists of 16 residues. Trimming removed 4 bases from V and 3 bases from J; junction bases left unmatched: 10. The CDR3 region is CATSEATGTGHYEQYF. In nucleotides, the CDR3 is TGTGCCACCAGTGAGGCCACCGGGACAGGACACTACGAGCAGTACTTC.

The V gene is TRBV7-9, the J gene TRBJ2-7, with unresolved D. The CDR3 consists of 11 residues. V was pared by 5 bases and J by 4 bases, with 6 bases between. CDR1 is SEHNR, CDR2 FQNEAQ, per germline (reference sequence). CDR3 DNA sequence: TGTGCCAGCAGCCCCCTATACGAGCAGTACTTC. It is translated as CASSPLYEQYF.

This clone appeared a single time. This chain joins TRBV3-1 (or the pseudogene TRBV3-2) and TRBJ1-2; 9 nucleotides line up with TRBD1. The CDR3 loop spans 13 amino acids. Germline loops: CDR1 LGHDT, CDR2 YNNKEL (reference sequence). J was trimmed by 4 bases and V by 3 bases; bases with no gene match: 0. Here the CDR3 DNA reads TGTGCCAGCAGCCAGGACAGGGGCTATGGCTACACCTTC. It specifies CASSQDRGYGYTF.

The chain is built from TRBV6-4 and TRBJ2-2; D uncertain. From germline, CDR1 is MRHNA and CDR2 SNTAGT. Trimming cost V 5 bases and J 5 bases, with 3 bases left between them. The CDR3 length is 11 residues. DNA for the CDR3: TGTGCCAGCAGTCAAACCGGGGAGCTGTTTTTT. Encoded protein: CASSQTGELFF.

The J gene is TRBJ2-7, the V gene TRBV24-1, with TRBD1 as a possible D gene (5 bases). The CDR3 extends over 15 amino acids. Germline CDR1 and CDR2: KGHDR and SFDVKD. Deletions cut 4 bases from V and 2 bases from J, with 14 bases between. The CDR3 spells CATSDPRTRTYEQYF. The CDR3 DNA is TGTGCCACCAGTGACCCCAGGACACGGACCTACGAGCAGTACTTC.

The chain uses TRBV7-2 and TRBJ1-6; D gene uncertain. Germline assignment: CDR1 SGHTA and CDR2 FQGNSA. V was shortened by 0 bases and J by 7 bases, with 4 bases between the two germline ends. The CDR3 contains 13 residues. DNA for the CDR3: TGTGCCAGCAGCTTAGCCCTCAATTCACCCCTCCACTTT. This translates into CASSLALNSPLHF.